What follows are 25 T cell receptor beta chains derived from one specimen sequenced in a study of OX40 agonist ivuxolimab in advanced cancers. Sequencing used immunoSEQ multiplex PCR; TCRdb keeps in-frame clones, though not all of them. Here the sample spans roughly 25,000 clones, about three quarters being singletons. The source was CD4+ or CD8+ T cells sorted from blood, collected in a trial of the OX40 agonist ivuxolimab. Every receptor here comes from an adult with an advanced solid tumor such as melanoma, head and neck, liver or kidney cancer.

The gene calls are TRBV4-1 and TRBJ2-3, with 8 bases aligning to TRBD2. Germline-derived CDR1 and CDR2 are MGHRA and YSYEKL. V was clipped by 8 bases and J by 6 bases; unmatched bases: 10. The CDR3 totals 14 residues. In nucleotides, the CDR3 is TGCGCCAGCTCGACTAGCGAGGGGCGGGATACGCAGTATTTT. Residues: CASSTSEGRDTQYF.

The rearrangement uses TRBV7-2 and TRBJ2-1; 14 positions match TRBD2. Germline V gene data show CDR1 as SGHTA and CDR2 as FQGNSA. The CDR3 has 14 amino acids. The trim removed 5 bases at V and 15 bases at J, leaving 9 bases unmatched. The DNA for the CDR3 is TGTGCCAGCAGCCGAGGGACTAGCGGGGGTTTCGGGTTCTTC. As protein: CASSRGTSGGFGFF.

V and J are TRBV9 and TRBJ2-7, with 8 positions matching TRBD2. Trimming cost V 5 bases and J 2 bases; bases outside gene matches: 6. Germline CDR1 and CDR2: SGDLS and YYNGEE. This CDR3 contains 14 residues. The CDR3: CASSSGVYTYEQYF. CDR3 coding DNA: TGTGCCAGCAGTAGCGGGGTATACACCTACGAGCAGTACTTC.

This CDR3 reads CASSVWASGGERQFF. CDR3 nucleotides: TGTGCCAGCAGCGTATGGGCTAGCGGGGGGGAACGGCAGTTCTTC. The genes are TRBV9 and TRBJ2-1; 12 bases map to TRBD2. Germline V gene data show CDR1 as SGDLS and CDR2 as YYNGEE. This CDR3 region has 15 residues. The junction had 8 bases not matched to a gene; V was cut back by 1 base and J by 12 bases.

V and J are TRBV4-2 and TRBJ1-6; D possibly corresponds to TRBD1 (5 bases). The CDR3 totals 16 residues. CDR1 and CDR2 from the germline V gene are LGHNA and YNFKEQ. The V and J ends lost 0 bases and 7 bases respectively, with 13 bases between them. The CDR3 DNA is TGTGCCAGCAGCCAAGATGGCGGGGGAGGCAATTCACCCCTCCACTTT. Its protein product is CASSQDGGGGNSPLHF.

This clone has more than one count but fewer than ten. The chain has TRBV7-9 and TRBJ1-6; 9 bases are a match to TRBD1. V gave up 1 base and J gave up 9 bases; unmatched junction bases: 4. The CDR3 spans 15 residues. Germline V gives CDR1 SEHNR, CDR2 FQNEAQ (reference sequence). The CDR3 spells CASSLVGQGSSPLHF. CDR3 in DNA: TGTGCCAGCAGCTTAGTGGGACAGGGATCTTCACCCCTCCACTTT.

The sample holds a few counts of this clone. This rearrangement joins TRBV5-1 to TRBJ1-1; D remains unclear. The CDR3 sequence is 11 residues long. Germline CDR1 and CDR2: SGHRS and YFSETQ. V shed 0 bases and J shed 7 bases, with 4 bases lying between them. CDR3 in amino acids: CASSLASEAFF. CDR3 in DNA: TGCGCCAGCAGCTTGGCAAGTGAAGCTTTCTTT. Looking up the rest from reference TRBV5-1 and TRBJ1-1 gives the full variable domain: KAGVTQTPRYLIKTRGQQVTLSCSPISGHRSVSWYQQTPGQGLQFLFEYFSETQRNKGNFPGRFSGRQFSNSRSEMNVSTLELGDSALYLCASSLASEAFFGQGTRLTVV.

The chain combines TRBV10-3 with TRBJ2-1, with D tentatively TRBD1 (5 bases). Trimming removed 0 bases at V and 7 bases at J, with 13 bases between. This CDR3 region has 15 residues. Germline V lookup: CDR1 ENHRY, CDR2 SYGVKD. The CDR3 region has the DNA TGTGCCATCAGTGAGTCCGCCGAGCCAGGGAATGAGCAGTTCTTC. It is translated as CAISESAEPGNEQFF.

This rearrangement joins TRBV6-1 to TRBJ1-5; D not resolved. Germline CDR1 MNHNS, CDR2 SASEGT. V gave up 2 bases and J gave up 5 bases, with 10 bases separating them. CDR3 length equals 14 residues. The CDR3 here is CASSERQAYQPQHF. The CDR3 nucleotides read TGTGCCAGCAGTGAAAGGCAGGCTTATCAGCCCCAGCATTTT.

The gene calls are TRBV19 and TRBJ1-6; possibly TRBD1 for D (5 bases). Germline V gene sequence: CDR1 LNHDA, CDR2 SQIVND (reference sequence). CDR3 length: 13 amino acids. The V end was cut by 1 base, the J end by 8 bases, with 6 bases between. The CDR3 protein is CASSIVTDSPLHF. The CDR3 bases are TGTGCCAGTAGTATAGTGACAGATTCACCCCTCCACTTT.

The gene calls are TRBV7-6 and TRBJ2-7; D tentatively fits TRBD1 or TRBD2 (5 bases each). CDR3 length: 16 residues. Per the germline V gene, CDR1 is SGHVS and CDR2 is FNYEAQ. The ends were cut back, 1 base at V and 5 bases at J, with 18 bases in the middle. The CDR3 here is CASSLGSRGSRNEQYF. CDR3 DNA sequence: TGTGCCAGCAGCTTAGGCTCGAGGGGCAGCAGGAACGAGCAGTACTTC.

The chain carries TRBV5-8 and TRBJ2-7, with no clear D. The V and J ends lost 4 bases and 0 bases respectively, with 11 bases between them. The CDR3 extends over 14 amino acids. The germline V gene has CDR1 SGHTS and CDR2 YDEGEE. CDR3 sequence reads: CASSQDHSSYEQYF. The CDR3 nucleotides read TGTGCCAGCAGCCAAGATCATAGCTCCTACGAGCAGTACTTC.

CDR3 sequence (DNA): TGTGCCAGCAGCCGTCAGGGGGGGAAGTATGGCTACACCTTC. It yields the protein CASSRQGGKYGYTF. The chain joins TRBV11-3 to TRBJ1-2; TRBD1 matches at 7 bases. Germline lookup yields CDR1 SGHNT and CDR2 YENEEA. This CDR3 has 14 residues. The trim removed 5 bases at V and 5 bases at J, leaving 8 bases unmatched.

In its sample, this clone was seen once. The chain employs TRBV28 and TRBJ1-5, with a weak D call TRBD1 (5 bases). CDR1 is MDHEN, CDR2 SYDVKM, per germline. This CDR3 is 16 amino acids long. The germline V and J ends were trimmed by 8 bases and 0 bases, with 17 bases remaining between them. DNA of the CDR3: TGTGCCAGCCTGCCCCTACAGGTCTATAGCAATCAGCCCCAGCATTTT. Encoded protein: CASLPLQVYSNQPQHF.

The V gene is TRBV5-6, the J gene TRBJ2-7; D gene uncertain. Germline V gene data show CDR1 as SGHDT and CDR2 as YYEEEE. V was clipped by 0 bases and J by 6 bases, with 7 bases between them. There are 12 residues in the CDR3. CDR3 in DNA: TGTGCCAGCAGCTTGGGTAGGGTCGAGCAGTACTTC. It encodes CASSLGRVEQYF.

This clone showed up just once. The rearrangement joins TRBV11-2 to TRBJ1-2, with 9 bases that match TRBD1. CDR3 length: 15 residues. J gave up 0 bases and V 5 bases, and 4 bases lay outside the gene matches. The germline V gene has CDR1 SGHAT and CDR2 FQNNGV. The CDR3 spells CASSPDRGTNYGYTF. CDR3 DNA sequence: TGTGCCAGCAGCCCGGACAGGGGAACTAACTATGGCTACACCTTC.

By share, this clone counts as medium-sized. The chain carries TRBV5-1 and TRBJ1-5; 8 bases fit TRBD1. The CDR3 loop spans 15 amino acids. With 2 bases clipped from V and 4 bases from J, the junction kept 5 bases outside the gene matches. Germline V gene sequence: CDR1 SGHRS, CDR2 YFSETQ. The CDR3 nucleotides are TGCGCCAGCAGCTTTACAGGGGGGGAAAATCAGCCCCAGCATTTT. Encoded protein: CASSFTGGENQPQHF.

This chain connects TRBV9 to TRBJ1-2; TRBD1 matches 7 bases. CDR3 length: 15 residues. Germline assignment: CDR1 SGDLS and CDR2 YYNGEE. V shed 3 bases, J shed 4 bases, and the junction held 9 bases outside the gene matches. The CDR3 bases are TGTGCCAGCAGCGGGGGGGACAGTTTTATCTATGGCTACACCTTC. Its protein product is CASSGGDSFIYGYTF.

In DNA form, the CDR3 reads TGTGCCAGCAGTGAAGGCAGATTCACTGAAGCTTTCTTT. Residues: CASSEGRFTEAFF. The chain uses TRBV6-1 and TRBJ1-1; no reliable D call. The CDR3 covers 13 residues. Germline CDR1 and CDR2: MNHNS and SASEGT. V shed 1 base and J shed 4 bases, with 7 bases lying between them.

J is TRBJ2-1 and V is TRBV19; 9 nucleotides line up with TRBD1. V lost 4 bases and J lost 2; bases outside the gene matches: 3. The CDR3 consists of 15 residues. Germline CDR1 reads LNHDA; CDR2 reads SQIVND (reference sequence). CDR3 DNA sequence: TGTGCCAGTAGTACGGGGACAGGGCCCTACAATGAGCAGTTCTTC. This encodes CASSTGTGPYNEQFF.

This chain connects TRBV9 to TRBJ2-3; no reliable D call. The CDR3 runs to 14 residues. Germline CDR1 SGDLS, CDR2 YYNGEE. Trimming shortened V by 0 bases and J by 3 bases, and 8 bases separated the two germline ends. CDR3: CASSVVGETDTQYF. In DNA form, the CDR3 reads TGTGCCAGCAGCGTAGTTGGCGAGACAGATACGCAGTATTTT. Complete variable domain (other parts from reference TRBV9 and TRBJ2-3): DSGVTQTPKHLITATGQRVTLRCSPRSGDLSVYWYQQSLDQGLQFLIQYYNGEERAKGNILERFSAQQFPDLHSELNLSSLELGDSALYFCASSVVGETDTQYFGPGTRLTVL.

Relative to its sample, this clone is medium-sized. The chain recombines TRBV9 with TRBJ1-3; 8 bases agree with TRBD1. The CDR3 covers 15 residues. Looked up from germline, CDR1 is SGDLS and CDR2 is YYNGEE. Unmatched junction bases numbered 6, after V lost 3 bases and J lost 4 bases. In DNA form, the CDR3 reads TGTGCCAGCAGCGCCCAGGGGGCGGGCGGAAACACCATATATTTT. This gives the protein CASSAQGAGGNTIYF.

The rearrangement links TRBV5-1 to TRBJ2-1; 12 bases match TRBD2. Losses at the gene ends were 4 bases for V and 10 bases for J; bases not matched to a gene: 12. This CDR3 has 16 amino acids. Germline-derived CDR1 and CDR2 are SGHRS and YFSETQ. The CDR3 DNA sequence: TGCGCCAGCAGCCCGGCACTACTAGCGGGGGGACGGGAGCAGTTCTTC. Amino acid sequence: CASSPALLAGGREQFF. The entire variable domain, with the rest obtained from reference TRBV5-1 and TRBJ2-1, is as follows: KAGVTQTPRYLIKTRGQQVTLSCSPISGHRSVSWYQQTPGQGLQFLFEYFSETQRNKGNFPGRFSGRQFSNSRSEMNVSTLELGDSALYLCASSPALLAGGREQFFGPGTRLTVL.

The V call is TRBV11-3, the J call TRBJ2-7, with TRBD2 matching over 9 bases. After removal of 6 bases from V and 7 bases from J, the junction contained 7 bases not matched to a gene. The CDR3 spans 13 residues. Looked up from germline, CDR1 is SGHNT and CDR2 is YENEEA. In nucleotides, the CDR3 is TGTGCCAGCAGTTACTCGCGGGGGGGTGAGCAGTACTTC. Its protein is CASSYSRGGEQYF.

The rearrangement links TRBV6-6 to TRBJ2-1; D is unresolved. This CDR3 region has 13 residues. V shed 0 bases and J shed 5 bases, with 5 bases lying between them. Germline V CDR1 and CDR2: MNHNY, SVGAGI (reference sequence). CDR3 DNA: TGTGCCAGCAGTTACTCCATAAACAATGAGCAGTTCTTC. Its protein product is CASSYSINNEQFF.